This TCR beta chain was recorded in a study of cytomegalovirus exposure and HLA in healthy donors. Study-level results: According to reports, the classifier identified cytomegalovirus status with high specificity and sensitivity. A later analysis linked a missense DCLRE1C variant to TCR beta V- and J-gene trimming. A prior analysis recorded that most TCR beta V segments were productive about 87% or about 30% of the time.

V lost 4 bases, J lost 4 bases, and 9 bases stayed unmatched. Germline V gene lookup returns CDR1 SNHLY and CDR2 FYNNEI. The CDR3 has 16 amino acids. In regard to this clone: Its antigen is unidentified.

The PCR used 60 Vbeta and 13 Jbeta primers. Clones were sequenced by immunoSEQ multiplex PCR, and TCRdb holds only the in-frame ones, with some missing. The sample includes some 170,000 clones, around 80% of them seen just once. Donors likely had unrecorded immune exposures despite being nominally healthy when sampled. The sample was PBMCs. This chain joins TRBV2 and TRBJ2-2, with 7 bases identical to TRBD1. The receptor was derived from a man aged 40-49 years in good health and CMV-seronegative. CDR3: CASSGQGEIITGELFF. CDR3 DNA sequence: TGTGCCAGCAGTGGACAGGGTGAGATTATCACCGGGGAGCTGTTTTTT.